This TCR beta chain was recorded in a study of cytomegalovirus exposure and HLA in healthy donors. This clone was counted only a few times. Its target is not known. CDR3 length: 14 amino acids. V lost 4 bases, J lost 6 bases, and 8 bases stayed unmatched. The germline V gene encodes CDR1 SGHRS and CDR2 YFSETQ. The PCR used 60 Vbeta and 13 Jbeta primers. Sequencing used immunoSEQ multiplex PCR; TCRdb keeps in-frame clones, though not all of them. Here the sample spans around 120,000 clones, roughly 77% being singletons. General study points: Differences between HLA loci emerged in a later analysis of TCR association rates, with DRB1 most and HLA-C fewest. The authors enumerated 150 to 200 TCR beta chains as linked to cytomegalovirus. Several of the most significant clusters appeared, in a later analysis, to be linked to common viral pathogens.

J is TRBJ1-1 and V is TRBV5-1; 8 nucleotides match TRBD1. The source material was PBMCs. The clonotype comes from a woman aged 40 to 50 in good health and CMV-seropositive. CDR3 in amino acids: CASSPDRVLAEAFF. The CDR3 region has the DNA TGCGCCAGCAGCCCGGACAGGGTCCTCGCTGAAGCTTTCTTT.